A single sample is the source of the 14 T cell receptor beta chains below, sequenced in a study of blood T cell repertoires in COVID-19. Method: immunoSEQ multiplex PCR; TCRdb's copy keeps in-frame clones and lacks some. The data show roughly 73,000 clones, roughly 80% seen once. Specimen: peripheral blood. All receptors come from a woman in her sixties with acute or convalescent COVID-19.

The chain carries TRBV7-9 and TRBJ2-7; TRBD2 might be the D (5 bases). The V end lost 3 bases, the J end lost 1 base, and 13 bases lay between the germline ends. Per the germline V gene, CDR1 is SEHNR and CDR2 is FQNEAQ (reference sequence). This CDR3 region has 15 residues. The CDR3 bases are TGTGCCAGCAGCTTTCGCGGGTCCCGATCCTACGAGCAGTACTTC. It is translated as CASSFRGSRSYEQYF.

This chain uses TRBV9 with TRBJ1-3, with D maybe TRBD1 (6 bases). Germline V gene sequence: CDR1 SGDLS, CDR2 YYNGEE. CDR3 size: 15 residues. The V and J ends lost 0 bases and 6 bases respectively, with 13 bases between them. The CDR3 coding sequence is TGTGCCAGCAGCGTAGGTCCAGGGGCGGAAAACACCATATATTTT. Its protein product is CASSVGPGAENTIYF.

This clone was observed once. The chain is built from TRBV12-5 and TRBJ2-4, with D tentatively TRBD1 (5 bases). CDR1 and CDR2 (germline): LGHNT, FRNRAP. The CDR3 has 15 amino acids. The V end lost 5 bases, the J end lost 10 bases, and 21 bases lay between the germline ends. CDR3 nucleotides: TGTGCTAGTGGTATAGGGCAGGGCCCTATTACAATTCAGTACTTC. Residues: CASGIGQGPITIQYF.

This clone has a handful of counts. The rearrangement joins TRBV2 to TRBJ1-5, with 8 nucleotides matching TRBD1. The CDR3 is 14 amino acids. CDR1 and CDR2 from the germline V gene are SNHLY and FYNNEI. The junction had 3 bases not matched to a gene; V was cut back by 6 bases and J by 2 bases. In nucleotides, the CDR3 is TGTGCCAGCAGGGAACAGGGGGGCAATCAGCCCCAGCATTTT. Its translation is CASREQGGNQPQHF.

The chain links TRBV28 to TRBJ2-4; 7 nucleotides agree with TRBD1. The V gene end was trimmed by 6 bases and the J gene end by 1 base; junction bases not matched to a gene: 3. Germline V gene data show CDR1 as MDHEN and CDR2 as SYDVKM. The CDR3 runs to 14 residues. The CDR3 DNA follows: TGTGCCAGCAGGACAGGGTTGGCCAAAAACATTCAGTACTTC. Encoded protein: CASRTGLAKNIQYF.

The V call is TRBV6-6, the J call TRBJ1-4; weak D call: TRBD1 (6 bases). V was pared by 6 bases and J by 3 bases, with 14 bases between. This CDR3 is built from 15 residues. In germline, CDR1 is MNHNY, CDR2 SVGAGI (reference sequence). CDR3 protein: CASSRDRSPNEKLFF. The DNA for the CDR3 is TGTGCCAGCAGCCGAGACAGGTCCCCTAATGAAAAACTGTTTTTT.

In this sample, this clone turned up a few times. The rearrangement links TRBV19 to TRBJ2-1; TRBD2 aligns across 11 bases. The length of the CDR3 is 16 residues. V lost 3 bases and J lost 6; bases outside the gene matches: 7. Germline CDR1 is LNHDA and CDR2 is SQIVND (reference sequence). For the CDR3, the DNA is TGTGCCAGTAGTATTACCCGAGGACTAGCGGGCAATGAGCAGTTCTTC. Translating gives CASSITRGLAGNEQFF.

The chain links TRBV7-8 to TRBJ2-3, with TRBD1 matching over 8 bases. The CDR3 sequence is 12 residues long. Germline V gene lookup returns CDR1 SGHVS and CDR2 FQNEAQ. V was clipped by 6 bases and J by 6 bases; unmatched bases: 2. The DNA of the CDR3 is TGTGCCAGCAGGCAGGGGGCTGATACGCAGTATTTT. Translation: CASRQGADTQYF.

The chain couples TRBV5-6 to TRBJ2-5, with TRBD2 as a possible D gene (5 bases). Germline V CDR1 and CDR2: SGHDT, YYEEEE. Trimming pared 1 base from V and 5 bases from J, leaving 6 bases between. This CDR3 has 12 amino acids. DNA for the CDR3: TGTGCCAGCAGCTTGACGGGGGAGACCCAGTACTTC. Its protein is CASSLTGETQYF. Supplemented by reference TRBV5-6 and TRBJ2-5, the full variable domain reads DAGVTQSPTHLIKTRGQQVTLRCSPKSGHDTVSWYQQALGQGPQFIFQYYEEEERQRGNFPDRFSGHQFPNYSSELNVNALLLGDSALYLCASSLTGETQYFGPGTRLLVL.

The chain recombines TRBV2 with TRBJ2-7; 8 bases fit TRBD1. V shed 5 bases, J shed 4 bases, and the junction held 4 bases outside the gene matches. CDR1 is SNHLY, CDR2 FYNNEI, per germline. The CDR3 is 13 residues long. The DNA for the CDR3 is TGTGCCAGCAGTCCACAGGGGGTGTACGAGCAGTACTTC. Its protein product is CASSPQGVYEQYF.

The chain has TRBV5-8 and TRBJ1-5; a weak D match, TRBD1 (5 bases). Trimming left V 0 bases short and J 1 base short, with 17 bases between. The CDR3 has 18 amino acids. Germline-derived CDR1 and CDR2 are SGHTS and YDEGEE. The CDR3 DNA reads as TGTGCCAGCAGCTTGGCCCGGGCAGGGCTTCGGAGCAATCAGCCCCAGCATTTT. Protein product: CASSLARAGLRSNQPQHF.

The genes are TRBV15 and TRBJ1-4; 10 positions agree with TRBD1. Germline-derived CDR1 and CDR2 are LNHNV and YYDKDF (reference sequence). V shed 3 bases and J 8 bases; nucleotides not matched to a gene: 9. The CDR3 spans 16 residues. CDR3 coding DNA: TGTGCCACCAGCAGGGCCGGGACAGGGGAGAGAGAAAAACTGTTTTTT. Encoded protein: CATSRAGTGEREKLFF.

V and J are TRBV9 and TRBJ2-1; D gene unclear. From germline, CDR1 is SGDLS and CDR2 YYNGEE. The ends were cut back, 0 bases at V and 0 bases at J, with 4 bases in the middle. The CDR3 runs to 14 residues. CDR3 bases: TGTGCCAGCAGCGTAGCGAGCTCCTACAATGAGCAGTTCTTC. Its translation: CASSVASSYNEQFF.

This chain joins TRBV2 and TRBJ1-2; 7 nucleotides align to TRBD1. Unmatched junction bases numbered 8, after V lost 5 bases and J lost 8 bases. CDR3 length equals 13 residues. The germline V gene encodes CDR1 SNHLY and CDR2 FYNNEI. The DNA for the CDR3 is TGTGCCAGCAGTTACGGGACAGAGGAGGGCTACACCTTC. Translated, it gives CASSYGTEEGYTF.